This is a list of T cell receptor beta chains from one sample in a study of early T cells in non-severe SARS-CoV-2 infection. TCRdb processed the 5' RACE reads anew with MiXCR; each CDR3 protein has one entry. In the table there are over 45,000 distinct CDR3 sequences, roughly a tenth of which are singletons. Sequencing was carried out using whole blood. The receptors derive from an adult who was a healthcare worker with PCR-confirmed SARS-CoV-2 infection or an uninfected control (not recorded which). The conserved cysteine and the conserved F or W are not part of the CDR3 here. The order of the fields is CDR3 protein, J gene, V gene.

CDR3: ASSLGQGNSPLH; J: TRBJ1-6; V: TRBV4-2
CDR3: AWSVFAHANTGELF; J: TRBJ2-2; V: TRBV30
CDR3: ASSGTPPEQF; J: TRBJ2-1; V: TRBV5-1
CDR3: SASTGATDEAF; J: TRBJ1-1; V: TRBV20-1
CDR3: SVLPLRTGSTDTQY; J: TRBJ2-3; V: TRBV29-1
CDR3: ASSVGLVNSPLH; J: TRBJ1-6; V: TRBV9
CDR3: SARKAANTGELF; J: TRBJ2-2; V: TRBV20-1
CDR3: SVLYFTGGHEQY; J: TRBJ2-7; V: TRBV29-1
CDR3: ASSLVGTPLAAETQY; J: TRBJ2-5; V: TRBV7-2
CDR3: ASNEGASSYNEQF; J: TRBJ2-1; V: TRBV5-1
CDR3: ASSFSYRDRVSSDTQY; J: TRBJ2-3; V: TRBV27
CDR3: ATSRRGNQPQH; J: TRBJ1-5; V: TRBV15
CDR3: ASSYRSGGVTDTQY; J: TRBJ2-3; V: TRBV6-2/TRBV6-3
CDR3: SVEVGVTGELF; J: TRBJ2-2; V: TRBV29-1
CDR3: ASSIYTSGNNEQF; J: TRBJ2-1; V: TRBV19
CDR3: ATSRVRTEAF; J: TRBJ1-1; V: TRBV15
CDR3: SVEVNQETQY; J: TRBJ2-5; V: TRBV29-1
CDR3: ASSLGVYQETQY; J: TRBJ2-5; V: TRBV5-6
CDR3: ASRQGRGTEAF; J: TRBJ1-1; V: TRBV2
CDR3: ASSSVAAGKSTDTQY; J: TRBJ2-3; V: TRBV12-3/TRBV12-4
CDR3: SVEDQGPYGYT; J: TRBJ1-2; V: TRBV29-1
CDR3: ASSVRQGGTIY; J: TRBJ1-3; V: TRBV9
CDR3: SVGRQGGETQY; J: TRBJ2-5; V: TRBV29-1
CDR3: ASRGSETQY; J: TRBJ2-5; V: TRBV7-9
CDR3: SVPGAEQF; J: TRBJ2-1; V: TRBV29-1
CDR3: SASPGSGANVLT; J: TRBJ2-6; V: TRBV20-1
CDR3: ASRKALLTDTQY; J: TRBJ2-3; V: TRBV6-5
CDR3: ASNGLTYEQY; J: TRBJ2-7; V: TRBV6-2/TRBV6-3
CDR3: SVSETGLSETQY; J: TRBJ2-5; V: TRBV29-1
CDR3: ASSLSLNTEAF; J: TRBJ1-1; V: TRBV27
CDR3: ASSLIGAGAEQY; J: TRBJ2-7; V: TRBV27
CDR3: ASSLGREVNEQF; J: TRBJ2-1; V: TRBV12-3/TRBV12-4
CDR3: ASSFRRSYEQY; J: TRBJ2-7; V: TRBV12-3/TRBV12-4
CDR3: SARTARGGLGNEQF; J: TRBJ2-1; V: TRBV20-1
CDR3: ASSFRGGEQF; J: TRBJ2-1; V: TRBV27
CDR3: ASSGRQHTEAF; J: TRBJ1-1; V: TRBV25-1
CDR3: SAMPGQPGSPLH; J: TRBJ1-6; V: TRBV20-1